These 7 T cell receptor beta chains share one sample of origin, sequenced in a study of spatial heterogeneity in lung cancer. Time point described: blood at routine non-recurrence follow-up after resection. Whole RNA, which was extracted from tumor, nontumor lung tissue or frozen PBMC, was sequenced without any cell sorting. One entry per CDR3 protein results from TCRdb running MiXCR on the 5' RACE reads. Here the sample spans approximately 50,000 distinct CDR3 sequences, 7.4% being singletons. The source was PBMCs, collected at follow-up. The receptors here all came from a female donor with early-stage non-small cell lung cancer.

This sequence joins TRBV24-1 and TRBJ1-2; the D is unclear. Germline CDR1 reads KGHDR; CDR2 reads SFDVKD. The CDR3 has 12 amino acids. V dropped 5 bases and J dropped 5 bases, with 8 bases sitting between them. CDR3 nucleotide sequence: TGTGCCACCAGTGCTGGGGAGTATGGCTACACCTTC. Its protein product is CATSAGEYGYTF.

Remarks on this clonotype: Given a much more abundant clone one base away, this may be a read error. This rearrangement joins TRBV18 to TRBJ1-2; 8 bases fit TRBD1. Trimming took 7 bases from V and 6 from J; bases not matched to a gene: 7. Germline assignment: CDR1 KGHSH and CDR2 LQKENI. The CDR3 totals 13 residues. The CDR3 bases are TGTGCCAGCTTACCCAGGGGGCAGGATGGCTACACCTTC. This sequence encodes CASLPRGQDGYTF.

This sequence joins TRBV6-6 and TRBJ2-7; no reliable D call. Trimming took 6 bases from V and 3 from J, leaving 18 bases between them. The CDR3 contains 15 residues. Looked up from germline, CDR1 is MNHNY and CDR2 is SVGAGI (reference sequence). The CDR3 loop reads CASSRESRRNYEQYF. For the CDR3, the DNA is TGTGCCAGCAGCCGAGAAAGCCGGCGGAACTACGAGCAGTACTTC.

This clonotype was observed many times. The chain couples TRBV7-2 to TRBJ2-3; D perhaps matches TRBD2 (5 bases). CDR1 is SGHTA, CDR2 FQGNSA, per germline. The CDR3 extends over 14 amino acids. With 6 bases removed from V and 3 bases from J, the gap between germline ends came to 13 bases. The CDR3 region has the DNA TGTGCCAGCAGGCAGGAACCGGGAACAGATACGCAGTATTTT. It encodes CASRQEPGTDTQYF.

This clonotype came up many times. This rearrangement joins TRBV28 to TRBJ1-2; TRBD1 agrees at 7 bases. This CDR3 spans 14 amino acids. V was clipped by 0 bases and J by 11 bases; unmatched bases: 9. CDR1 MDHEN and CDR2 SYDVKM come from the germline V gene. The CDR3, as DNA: TGTGCCAGCAGTTTATGGGGACAGAGGACGAGGTACACCTTC. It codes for CASSLWGQRTRYTF.

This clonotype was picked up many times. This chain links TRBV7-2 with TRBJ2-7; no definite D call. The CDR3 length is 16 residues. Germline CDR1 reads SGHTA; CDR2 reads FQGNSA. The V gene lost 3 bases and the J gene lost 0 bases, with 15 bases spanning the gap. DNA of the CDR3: TGTGCCAGCAGCTTCGAACCCCCGCCTCGCTCCTACGAGCAGTACTTC. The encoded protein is CASSFEPPPRSYEQYF. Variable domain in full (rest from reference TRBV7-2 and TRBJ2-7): GAGVSQSPSNKVTEKGKDVELRCDPISGHTALYWYRQSLGQGLEFLIYFQGNSAPDKSGLPSDRFSAERTGGSVSTLTIQRTQQEDSAVYLCASSFEPPPRSYEQYFGPGTRLTVT.

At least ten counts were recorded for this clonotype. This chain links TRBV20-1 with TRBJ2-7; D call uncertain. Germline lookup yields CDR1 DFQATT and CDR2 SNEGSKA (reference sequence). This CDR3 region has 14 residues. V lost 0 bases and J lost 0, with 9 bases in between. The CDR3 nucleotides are TGCAGTGCTAGAGACTACCAAAGCTCCTACGAGCAGTACTTC. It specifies CSARDYQSSYEQYF.